One and the same sample provided the 30 T cell receptor beta chains below, sequenced in a study of blood T cells in healthy people across ages. Using a J-beta primer mix together with a sample-barcoded 5' primer, a second PCR was run for about 6 to 12 cycles. TCRdb called the 5' RACE reads again in MiXCR, with one record for every CDR3 protein. There are 1.2 million to 1.5 million distinct CDR3 sequences in the sample; 45% to 70% occur only once, and 6.5% to 8% lies in the top ten. Sequenced material: blood. These receptors were taken from a man between 18 and 29 years old in good health.

The chain links TRBV28 to TRBJ1-5; 8 bases match TRBD1. This CDR3 has 15 amino acids. CDR1 and CDR2 from the germline V gene are MDHEN and SYDVKM. V lost 6 bases and J lost 1; bases outside the gene matches: 5. The CDR3 spells CASRLGTGSNQPQHF. The CDR3 nucleotides read TGTGCCAGCAGACTAGGGACAGGAAGCAATCAGCCCCAGCATTTT.

This chain connects TRBV4-1 to TRBJ2-7, with TRBD1 matching 7 bases. Near its end, the DNA agrees better with TRBJ2-5, so the J call may be wrong. The V gene's germline CDR1 is MGHRA and CDR2 YSYEKL. This CDR3 contains 16 residues. CDR3 region: CASSQTTTGAEETQYF. The CDR3, as DNA: TGCGCCAGCAGCCAAACGACCACAGGGGCCGAAGAGACCCAGTACTTC.

This chain uses TRBV10-3 with TRBJ2-4; 8 positions match TRBD1. The DNA end favors TRBJ2-7, so the J call may be wrong. Germline loops: CDR1 ENHRY, CDR2 SYGVKD. This CDR3 is built from 13 residues. The CDR3 is CAISGQGQDEQYF. CDR3 nucleotide sequence: TGTGCCATCAGCGGACAGGGTCAGGACGAGCAGTACTTC.

This chain uses TRBV9 with TRBJ2-5, with D possibly TRBD2 on 6 matching bases. Trimming cost V 4 bases and J 4 bases, with 17 bases left between them. CDR3 length: 15 amino acids. In germline, CDR1 is SGDLS, CDR2 YYNGEE. CDR3 DNA sequence: TGTGCCAGCAGCCGGACGGGAGCTTTAGGAGAGACCCAGTACTTC. It is translated as CASSRTGALGETQYF. Filled out from reference TRBV9 and TRBJ2-5, the complete variable domain reads DSGVTQTPKHLITATGQRVTLRCSPRSGDLSVYWYQQSLDQGLQFLIQYYNGEERAKGNILERFSAQQFPDLHSELNLSSLELGDSALYFCASSRTGALGETQYFGPGTRLLVL.

This chain connects TRBV11-2 to TRBJ2-7; TRBD2 aligns across 7 bases. The CDR3 covers 15 residues. Germline V CDR1 and CDR2: SGHAT, FQNNGV. The V gene end was trimmed by 5 bases and the J gene end by 0 bases; junction bases not matched to a gene: 7. CDR3 protein: CASSLSSGDSYEQYF. CDR3 nucleotide sequence: TGTGCCAGCAGCCTCTCTAGCGGAGACTCCTACGAGCAGTACTTC.

This chain links TRBV4-3 with TRBJ2-1, with 8 bases that match TRBD1. V dropped 0 bases and J dropped 3; count of bases not matched to a gene: 7. CDR3 length equals 17 residues. Germline V gives CDR1 LGHNA, CDR2 YSLEER. This chain's CDR3 is CASSQEVGTGGYNEQFF. The CDR3 region has the DNA TGCGCCAGCAGCCAAGAGGTAGGAACAGGGGGCTACAATGAGCAGTTCTTC.

Worth noting for this clonotype: Compared with germline, one end of the junction differs, possibly owing to a read error. CDR3 nucleotide sequence: TGTGCCAGCAGCTTAGTTACGGGGACTAGCACAGATACGCAGTATTTT. Amino acid sequence: CASSLVTGTSTDTQYF. This chain links TRBV5-1 with TRBJ2-3, with a tentative D call TRBD2 (6 bases). CDR1 and CDR2 (germline): SGHRS, YFSETQ. This CDR3 has 16 residues.

This chain links TRBV29-1 with TRBJ2-1; 8 bases match TRBD2. Trimming took 5 bases from V and 0 from J; bases not matched to a gene: 0. The CDR3 spans 13 residues. Germline values: CDR1 SQVTM, CDR2 ANQGSEA. The CDR3 bases are TGCAGCGTTCGGGGGGGCTCCTACAATGAGCAGTTCTTC. Its protein product is CSVRGGSYNEQFF.

The rearrangement links TRBV6-1 to TRBJ1-2, with no clear D. This CDR3 comprises 12 residues. V was trimmed by 3 bases and J by 8 bases, leaving 10 bases between them. The V gene's germline CDR1 is MNHNS and CDR2 SASEGT. The CDR3 DNA reads as TGTGCCAGCAGTGAGACCGGAGGAGGCTACACCTTC. Its translation: CASSETGGGYTF.

The chain joins TRBV3-1 to TRBJ2-6; possibly TRBD1 or TRBD2 for D (5 bases each). Between the trimmed V and J ends, which lost 0 bases and 4 bases, there was a span of 10 bases. The CDR3 sequence is 16 residues long. The germline gives CDR1 LGHDT, CDR2 YNNKEL (reference sequence). The CDR3 sequence is CASSQDWGRGANVLTF. CDR3 DNA: TGTGCCAGCAGCCAAGATTGGGGGAGAGGGGCCAACGTCCTGACTTTC.

Points on this clonotype: The junction does not match germline at one end; this may be a read error. This chain connects TRBV27 to TRBJ1-6; maybe TRBD1 (5 bases). The CDR3 totals 15 residues. Germline V lookup: CDR1 MNHEY, CDR2 SMNVEV (reference sequence). For the CDR3, the DNA is TGTGCCAGCAGCTTATCGCCAGGGAGTACTTCACCCCTCCACTTT. Protein product: CASSLSPGSTSPLHF.

J is TRBJ2-1 and V is TRBV10-3; 14 positions match TRBD2. Germline trimming cut 10 bases from V and 0 bases from J; bases unmatched to any gene: 8. The V gene's germline CDR1 is ENHRY and CDR2 SYGVKD. The CDR3 totals 17 residues. The CDR3 protein is CATTGTSGGNSYNEQFF. The CDR3 coding sequence is TGTGCCACGACGGGGACTAGCGGGGGCAACTCCTACAATGAGCAGTTCTTC.

This clonotype was seen a few times. The chain recombines TRBV7-2 with TRBJ2-7; D gene uncertain. V was cut by 6 bases and J by 2 bases, with 8 bases left in between. CDR3 length: 12 residues. The germline V gene has CDR1 SGHTA and CDR2 FQGNSA. The CDR3, as DNA: TGTGCCAGCAGGGGCCTTACCTACGAGCAGTACTTC. The encoded protein is CASRGLTYEQYF.

About this clonotype: A much larger clone lies a single base off, so this may be a read error. The chain couples TRBV5-1 to TRBJ2-5, with 7 bases lining up with TRBD1. Matching the DNA end better, TRBJ2-7 makes the J call doubtful. Germline V lookup: CDR1 SGHRS, CDR2 YFSETQ. This CDR3 is 13 amino acids long. CDR3: CASRRDSNYEQYF. The CDR3, as DNA: TGCGCCAGCAGACGGGACAGCAACTACGAGCAGTACTTC.

The V gene is TRBV9, the J gene TRBJ1-4, with TRBD1 matching over 9 bases. Germline values: CDR1 SGDLS, CDR2 YYNGEE. J was trimmed by 4 bases and V by 2 bases; bases with no gene match: 3. The CDR3 sequence is 15 residues long. The CDR3 loop is CASSVLGQGNEKLFF. The CDR3 DNA is TGTGCCAGCAGCGTTTTGGGACAGGGTAATGAAAAACTGTTTTTT.

This clonotype has a handful of counts. The CDR3 protein is CAISTGGFGNQPQHF. DNA of the CDR3: TGTGCCATCTCGACCGGGGGGTTCGGCAATCAGCCCCAGCATTTT. The chain recombines TRBV2 with TRBJ1-5, with D possibly being TRBD1 (5 bases). CDR1 is SNHLY and CDR2 is FYNNEI in the germline V gene. This CDR3 spans 15 amino acids. The V and J ends lost 10 bases and 2 bases respectively, with 18 bases between them.

The V and J genes are TRBV15 and TRBJ1-6; 8 nucleotides line up with TRBD1. After removal of 7 bases from V and 6 bases from J, the junction contained 8 bases not matched to a gene. CDR1 and CDR2 (germline): LNHNV, YYDKDF (reference sequence). The CDR3 covers 15 residues. The DNA for the CDR3 is TGTGCCACCAACCCGGACAGGGCAGTTAATTCACCCCTCCACTTT. Translation gives CATNPDRAVNSPLHF. The variable domain in full, completed from reference TRBV15 and TRBJ1-6, reads DAMVIQNPRYQVTQFGKPVTLSCSQTLNHNVMYWYQQKSSQAPKLLFHYYDKDFNNEADTPDNFQSRRPNTSFCFLDIRSPGLGDTAMYLCATNPDRAVNSPLHFGNGTRLTVT.

The gene calls are TRBV10-3 and TRBJ2-1, with 9 bases identical to TRBD2. Trimming cost V 4 bases and J 2 bases; bases outside gene matches: 15. The CDR3 runs to 19 residues. In germline, CDR1 is ENHRY, CDR2 SYGVKD. The CDR3 DNA follows: TGTGCCATCAGTGGGGTGACTAGCGGCCTCGCCCAGGCCTACAATGAGCAGTTCTTC. Residues: CAISGVTSGLAQAYNEQFF.

As regards this clonotype: An end of the junction does not agree with germline; a read error may underlie this. The chain employs TRBV7-2 and TRBJ2-2, with 8 nucleotides matching TRBD1. The CDR3 is 14 residues long. Germline-derived CDR1 and CDR2 are SGHTA and FQGNSA. The CDR3 here is CAGSSGQGNGELFF. The CDR3 nucleotides read TGTGCCGGCAGCTCAGGACAGGGAAACGGGGAGCTGTTTTTT.

Only one count was recorded for this clonotype. The chain carries TRBV12-3 or TRBV12-4 and TRBJ2-1, with 16 positions matching TRBD2. The CDR3 extends over 13 amino acids. Trimming cost V 6 bases and J 14 bases; bases outside gene matches: 4. The CDR3 here is CASSGTSGRAEFF. The CDR3 DNA reads TGTGCCAGCAGCGGGACTAGCGGGAGGGCCGAGTTCTTC.

The chain carries TRBV6-5 and TRBJ2-7, with 14 bases matching TRBD2. This CDR3 is built from 15 residues. The trim removed 6 bases at V and 6 bases at J, leaving 7 bases unmatched. Per the germline V gene, CDR1 is MNHEY and CDR2 is SVGAGI. The CDR3 DNA is TGTGCCAGCAGCCCCGGGACTAGCGGGAGCTGCGAGCAGTACTTC. The encoded protein is CASSPGTSGSCEQYF.

The J gene is TRBJ2-1, the V gene TRBV5-1; 9 bases line up with TRBD2. The V segment lost 1 base and the J segment 7 bases; nucleotides outside the gene matches: 12. CDR1 SGHRS and CDR2 YFSETQ come from the germline V gene. There are 17 residues in the CDR3. Written as DNA, the CDR3 is TGCGCCAGCAGCTTGTCGCTAGCGGGATTCATTGAGAATGAGCAGTTCTTC. The encoded protein is CASSLSLAGFIENEQFF. The complete variable domain, with remaining parts taken from reference TRBV5-1 and TRBJ2-1, reads KAGVTQTPRYLIKTRGQQVTLSCSPISGHRSVSWYQQTPGQGLQFLFEYFSETQRNKGNFPGRFSGRQFSNSRSEMNVSTLELGDSALYLCASSLSLAGFIENEQFFGPGTRLTVL.

The chain uses TRBV7-6 and TRBJ2-1, with 10 bases matching TRBD2. CDR1 and CDR2 (germline): SGHVS, FNYEAQ. The CDR3 totals 16 residues. J was trimmed by 0 bases and V by 5 bases; bases with no gene match: 4. The CDR3 DNA reads as TGTGCCAGCAGCGATGGACTAGCGGACTCCTACAATGAGCAGTTCTTC. Its protein is CASSDGLADSYNEQFF.

This chain links TRBV2 with TRBJ2-1, with 7 positions matching TRBD1. The V segment lost 8 bases and the J segment 6 bases; nucleotides outside the gene matches: 7. CDR3 length: 13 residues. In germline, CDR1 is SNHLY, CDR2 FYNNEI. CDR3 loop: CASEGATGNEQFF. DNA of the CDR3: TGTGCCAGCGAGGGGGCCACGGGCAATGAGCAGTTCTTC.

This clonotype was found a few times. This CDR3 reads CASSSSGLQETQYF. The CDR3 DNA sequence: TGTGCCAGCAGTAGTTCAGGACTCCAAGAGACCCAGTACTTC. The chain recombines TRBV25-1 with TRBJ2-5, with a possible D match to TRBD2 (5 bases). Trimming pared 5 bases from V and 1 base from J, leaving 11 bases between. Germline CDR1 and CDR2: MGHDK and SYGVNS. The CDR3 consists of 14 residues.

J is TRBJ2-2 and V is TRBV30; no firm D call. V lost 1 base and J lost 7, with 10 bases in between. The CDR3 spans 13 residues. Germline assignment: CDR1 GTSNPN and CDR2 SVGIG (reference sequence). The CDR3, as DNA: TGTGCCTGGAGTGGGTCCAGTCACGGGGAGCTGTTTTTT. Its translation: CAWSGSSHGELFF.

V gene TRBV7-2 combines with J gene TRBJ2-3, with 9 bases aligning to TRBD1. Germline V gene sequence: CDR1 SGHTA, CDR2 FQGNSA. J gave up 4 bases and V 5 bases, and 10 bases lay outside the gene matches. The CDR3 length is 16 residues. This chain's CDR3 is CASSPLPGQGADTQYF. DNA for the CDR3: TGTGCCAGCAGCCCACTACCGGGACAGGGCGCAGATACGCAGTATTTT. Based on the CDR3 plus reference TRBV7-2 and TRBJ2-3, the full variable domain is GAGVSQSPSNKVTEKGKDVELRCDPISGHTALYWYRQSLGQGLEFLIYFQGNSAPDKSGLPSDRFSAERTGGSVSTLTIQRTQQEDSAVYLCASSPLPGQGADTQYFGPGTRLTVL.

Ten or more counts support this clonotype. The chain links TRBV27 to TRBJ2-1, with 11 positions matching TRBD2. The CDR3 covers 15 residues. The J segment lost 4 bases and the V segment lost 8 bases, leaving 7 bases of the junction unmatched. Germline CDR1 is MNHEY and CDR2 is SMNVEV (reference sequence). CDR3 sequence reads: CASSLSSGGYNEQFF. CDR3 nucleotides: TGTGCCAGCTCCCTATCTAGCGGGGGGTACAATGAGCAGTTCTTC.

This sequence joins TRBV20-1 and TRBJ1-2; no clear D gene. The V end was cut by 5 bases, the J end by 4 bases, with 14 bases between. Germline loops: CDR1 DFQATT, CDR2 SNEGSKA (reference sequence). The CDR3 loop spans 13 amino acids. CDR3 in amino acids: CSARGLESYGYTF. In DNA form, the CDR3 reads TGCAGTGCTCGCGGTTTGGAAAGCTATGGCTACACCTTC.

Of note for this clonotype: This clone may be a read error of a much larger clone one base away. The chain's CDR3 is CSAVDSPYEQFF. CDR3 DNA sequence: TGCAGCGCGGTGGACTCACCGTACGAGCAGTTCTTC. This chain links TRBV29-1 with TRBJ2-1; possibly TRBD2 for D (5 bases). CDR1 and CDR2 from the germline V gene are SQVTM and ANQGSEA. The CDR3 has 12 amino acids. Trimming stripped 7 bases from V and 10 bases from J, with 17 bases between.